A few counts support the clone carrying this TCR beta chain. The antigen remains unidentified. cDNA was made by 5'RACE with 10-nucleotide random UMIs. TCRdb ran MiXCR on the 5' RACE reads and lists one entry per CDR3 protein. This sample has tens of thousands of distinct CDR3 sequences, with more than 9.5% found just once. These data are taken from a study of neurological immune-mediated disorders. General study points: Levels of TCR clonal expansion peaked in HTLV-1-associated myelopathy and reached their lowest in multiple sclerosis, under those of healthy controls. The absence of any CDR3 amino acid sequence shared by expanded clones across subjects suggests that repertoires were private in all groups.

V was pared by 0 bases and J by 4 bases, with 8 bases of the junction left unmatched. CDR1 SGHRS and CDR2 YFSETQ come from the germline V gene. The CDR3 length is 16 residues. Healthy control participants comprised blood bank volunteers in Maryland, USA. The receptor comes from a female donor in good health. V is TRBV5-1 and J is TRBJ2-7, with 9 bases aligning to TRBD2. Source material: PBMCs. As DNA, the CDR3 is TGCGCCAGCAGCTTGGGACCTAGCGGGATAACTTACGAGCAGTACTTC. This gives the protein CASSLGPSGITYEQYF.